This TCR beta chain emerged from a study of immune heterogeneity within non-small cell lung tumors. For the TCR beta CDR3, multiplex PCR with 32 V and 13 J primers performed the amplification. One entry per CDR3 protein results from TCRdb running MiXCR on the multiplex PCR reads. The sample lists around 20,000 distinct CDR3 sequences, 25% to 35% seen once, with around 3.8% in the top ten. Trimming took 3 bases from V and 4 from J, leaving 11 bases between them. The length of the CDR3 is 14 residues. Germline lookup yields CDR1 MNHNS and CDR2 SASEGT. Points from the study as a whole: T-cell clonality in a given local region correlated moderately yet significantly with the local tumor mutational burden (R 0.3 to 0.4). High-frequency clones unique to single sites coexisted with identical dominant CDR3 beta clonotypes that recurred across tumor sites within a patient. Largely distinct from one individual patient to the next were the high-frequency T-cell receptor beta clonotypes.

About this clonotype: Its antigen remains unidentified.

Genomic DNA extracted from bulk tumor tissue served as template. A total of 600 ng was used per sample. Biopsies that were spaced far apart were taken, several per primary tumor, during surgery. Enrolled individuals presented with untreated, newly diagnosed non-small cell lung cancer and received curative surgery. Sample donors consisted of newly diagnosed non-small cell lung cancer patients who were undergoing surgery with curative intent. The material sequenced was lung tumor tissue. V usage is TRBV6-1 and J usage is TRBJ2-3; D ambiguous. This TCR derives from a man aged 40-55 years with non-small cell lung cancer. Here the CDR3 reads CASSDRLPSDTQYF. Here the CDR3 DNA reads TGTGCCAGCAGTGACAGGCTCCCCTCAGATACGCAGTATTTT.